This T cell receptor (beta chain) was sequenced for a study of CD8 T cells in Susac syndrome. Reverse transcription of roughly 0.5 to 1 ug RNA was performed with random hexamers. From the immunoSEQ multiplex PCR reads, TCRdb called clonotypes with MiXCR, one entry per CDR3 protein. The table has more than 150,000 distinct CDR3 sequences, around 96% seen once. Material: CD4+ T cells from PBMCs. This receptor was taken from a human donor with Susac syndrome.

CDR3 in amino acids: CASSQGAINQPQHF. Here the CDR3 DNA reads TGTGCCAGCAGCCAGGGGGCGATCAATCAGCCCCAGCATTTT. The rearrangement joins TRBV3-1 to TRBJ1-5; TRBD1 might be the D (6 bases). The CDR3 loop spans 14 amino acids. The V and J ends lost 3 bases and 3 bases respectively, with 9 bases between them. Germline CDR1 and CDR2: LGHDT and YNNKEL (reference sequence).